The 18 T cell receptor beta chains below come from one sample, sequenced in a study of spatial heterogeneity in lung cancer. MiXCR, run by TCRdb on the 5' RACE reads, gives a single entry per CDR3 protein. The repertoire consists of around 170 distinct CDR3 sequences, with 25% to 30% occurring once and the leading ten covering 25% to 30%. The time point: sample taken at primary tumor resection. The source material was normal lung tissue next to the tumor, sampled at surgery. These receptors were obtained from a male donor with early-stage non-small cell lung cancer.

By proportion, this clonotype is hyperexpanded (1% or more). V usage is TRBV2 and J usage is TRBJ2-7; D gene ambiguous. This CDR3 has 13 amino acids. Deletions cut 5 bases from V and 1 base from J, with 9 bases between. Germline values: CDR1 SNHLY, CDR2 FYNNEI. CDR3 sequence (DNA): TGTGCCAGCAGTCCTCAGGTGTCCTACGAGCAGTACTTC. Encoded protein: CASSPQVSYEQYF.

This clonotype qualifies as hyperexpanded. The rearrangement links TRBV10-3 to TRBJ2-1, with TRBD1 matching 9 bases. The CDR3 is made up of 14 amino acids. CDR1 ENHRY and CDR2 SYGVKD come from the germline V gene. After removal of 7 bases from V and 9 bases from J, the junction contained 10 bases not matched to a gene. CDR3 loop: CAITGTGKGGEQFF. The CDR3 DNA reads as TGTGCCATCACCGGGACAGGGAAAGGGGGTGAGCAGTTCTTC.

This clonotype is hyperexpanded. The V gene is TRBV10-3, the J gene TRBJ2-1, with no clear D. V was pared by 11 bases and J by 5 bases, with 19 bases between. Per germline, CDR1 ENHRY and CDR2 SYGVKD. There are 14 residues in the CDR3. The CDR3 nucleotides are TGTGCCGCTAGAAGGTCAGGAGAAAACAATGAGCAGTTCTTC. It specifies CAARRSGENNEQFF.

In its sample, this clonotype ranks as hyperexpanded (1% or more). The V gene is TRBV10-3, the J gene TRBJ1-1; D call uncertain. CDR3 length: 14 residues. V was trimmed by 2 bases and J by 0 bases, leaving 7 bases between them. CDR1 is ENHRY, CDR2 SYGVKD, per germline. The CDR3 is CAISENRMNTEAFF. The CDR3 nucleotides are TGTGCCATCAGTGAGAATCGAATGAACACTGAAGCTTTCTTT.

In this sample, this clonotype is large. V is TRBV24-1 and J is TRBJ1-1, with 7 bases identical to TRBD1. Germline V CDR1 and CDR2: KGHDR, SFDVKD. There are 14 residues in the CDR3. V gave up 5 bases and J gave up 2 bases; unmatched junction bases: 4. For the CDR3, the DNA is TGTGCCACCAGTGGCGGGACAGCTAACACTGAAGCTTTCTTT. Amino acid sequence: CATSGGTANTEAFF.

Only a few counts were recorded for this clonotype. The chain links TRBV12-3 or TRBV12-4 to TRBJ1-3; 8 nucleotides align to TRBD1. With 6 bases clipped from V and 4 bases from J, the junction kept 8 bases outside the gene matches. The CDR3 consists of 15 residues. CDR3 DNA sequence: TGTGCCAGCAGAGGACAGGGTTCGACCGGAAACACCATATATTTT. Translated, it gives CASRGQGSTGNTIYF.

This clonotype was counted a few times. CDR3: CASSAGQGDEQYF. The CDR3 DNA reads TGTGCCAGCAGCGCGGGACAGGGGGACGAGCAGTACTTC. The genes are TRBV7-3 and TRBJ2-7; 11 bases fit TRBD1. V lost 5 bases, J lost 5 bases, and 2 bases stayed unmatched. Germline CDR1 is SGHTA and CDR2 is FQGTGA. This CDR3 spans 13 amino acids.

This clonotype is labeled large. An end of the junction differs from the germline gene, which may be a read error. The CDR3 here is CASSPRLGGGDEQFF. CDR3 coding DNA: TGTGCTAGCAGCCCAAGACTCGGTGGGGGTGATGAGCAGTTCTTC. The chain combines TRBV7-7 with TRBJ2-1; D may correspond to TRBD1 or TRBD2 (5 bases each). The length of the CDR3 is 15 residues. The V gene's germline CDR1 is SSHAT and CDR2 FNYEAQ (reference sequence).

Relative to its sample, this clonotype is large (0.1 to 1%). The CDR3 sequence is CASSVGSGGETQYF. Here the CDR3 DNA reads TGTGCCAGCAGCGTCGGGAGCGGGGGAGAGACCCAGTACTTC. The gene calls are TRBV9 and TRBJ2-5; 8 bases fit TRBD2. J was trimmed by 4 bases and V by 2 bases; bases with no gene match: 4. The CDR3 covers 14 residues. Germline CDR1 SGDLS, CDR2 YYNGEE.

The chain has TRBV9 and TRBJ1-1; D not certain. The CDR3 extends over 13 amino acids. Trimming removed 0 bases at V and 5 bases at J, with 8 bases between. CDR1 and CDR2 (germline): SGDLS, YYNGEE. The CDR3 nucleotides are TGTGCCAGCAGCGTAGACCCGGGAACTGAAGCTTTCTTT. It encodes CASSVDPGTEAFF.

Points on this clonotype: The germline gene is not matched at one end of the junction; a read error may be the cause. The chain employs TRBV5-4 and TRBJ1-6; D is uncertain. The CDR3 is 13 amino acids. In germline, CDR1 is SGHNT, CDR2 YYREEE (reference sequence). This CDR3 is CASSPSTDSSLHF. The DNA for the CDR3 is TGTGCCAGCAGCCCCTCCACGGATTCATCCCTCCACTTT.

The rearrangement joins TRBV29-1 to TRBJ2-3, with a weak D call TRBD2 (5 bases). Trimming left V 3 bases short and J 0 bases short, with 7 bases between. The CDR3 length is 13 residues. Germline CDR1 is SQVTM and CDR2 is ANQGSEA. For the CDR3, the DNA is TGCAGCGTTGAGGGCGGGAGCACAGATACGCAGTATTTT. This translates into CSVEGGSTDTQYF.

In this sample, this clonotype is large (0.1 to 1%). The CDR3 DNA reads TGTGCCAGCAGTTACGGCGGGGGGGCCGGCGGCGAGCAGTACTTC. Amino acids: CASSYGGGAGGEQYF. The rearrangement links TRBV6-5 to TRBJ2-7; TRBD2 matches 9 bases. J gave up 6 bases and V 2 bases, and 8 bases lay outside the gene matches. CDR3 size: 15 residues. The germline V gene encodes CDR1 MNHEY and CDR2 SVGAGI.

This clonotype appeared a few times. The chain is built from TRBV15 and TRBJ2-2; D is unresolved. Germline V gene data show CDR1 as LNHNV and CDR2 as YYDKDF (reference sequence). The V end was cut by 0 bases, the J end by 4 bases, with 6 bases between. The CDR3 consists of 14 residues. The CDR3 nucleotides read TGTGCCACCAGCAGAGATCAAACCACCGGGGAGCTGTTTTTT. Protein product: CATSRDQTTGELFF. The full variable domain, completed using reference TRBV15 and TRBJ2-2, is DAMVIQNPRYQVTQFGKPVTLSCSQTLNHNVMYWYQQKSSQAPKLLFHYYDKDFNNEADTPDNFQSRRPNTSFCFLDIRSPGLGDTAMYLCATSRDQTTGELFFGEGSRLTVL.

Judged by abundance, this clonotype is large. The rearrangement uses TRBV20-1 and TRBJ1-2; 8 bases align to TRBD1. The J segment lost 4 bases and the V segment lost 1 base, leaving 8 bases of the junction unmatched. Germline CDR1 DFQATT, CDR2 SNEGSKA (reference sequence). CDR3 size: 15 residues. The CDR3 sequence: CSARVSQGALYGYTF. In nucleotides, the CDR3 is TGCAGTGCTAGAGTATCCCAGGGGGCTCTCTATGGCTACACCTTC.

This chain uses TRBV7-9 with TRBJ2-5, with D perhaps TRBD1 or TRBD2 (5 bases each). The CDR3 is 13 residues long. The germline gives CDR1 SEHNR, CDR2 FQNEAQ (reference sequence). The germline V and J ends were trimmed by 5 bases and 5 bases, with 12 bases remaining between them. DNA for the CDR3: TGTGCCAGCAGCCCACGGGGCGGCGAGACCCAGTACTTC. The encoded protein is CASSPRGGETQYF.

This clonotype qualifies as hyperexpanded. The chain is built from TRBV28 and TRBJ2-4, with D uncertain. This CDR3 has 15 residues. In germline, CDR1 is MDHEN, CDR2 SYDVKM. Trimming pared 2 bases from V and 7 bases from J, leaving 15 bases between. The CDR3 region is CASSLDRQIGNIQYF. As DNA, the CDR3 is TGTGCCAGCAGTTTAGACCGTCAAATCGGTAACATTCAGTACTTC.

This clonotype came up a few times. The chain couples TRBV28 to TRBJ1-5; a possible D gene is TRBD1 (5 bases). The V gene's germline CDR1 is MDHEN and CDR2 SYDVKM. The CDR3 totals 14 residues. The V gene lost 6 bases and the J gene lost 9 bases, with 18 bases spanning the gap. The CDR3 is CASREDLDQGPQHF. The DNA of the CDR3 is TGTGCCAGCAGGGAGGACCTCGACCAGGGGCCCCAGCATTTT. Filled out from reference TRBV28 and TRBJ1-5, the complete variable domain reads DVKVTQSSRYLVKRTGEKVFLECVQDMDHENMFWYRQDPGLGLRLIYFSYDVKMKEKGDIPEGYSVSREKKERFSLILESASTNQTSMYLCASREDLDQGPQHFGDGTRLSIL.